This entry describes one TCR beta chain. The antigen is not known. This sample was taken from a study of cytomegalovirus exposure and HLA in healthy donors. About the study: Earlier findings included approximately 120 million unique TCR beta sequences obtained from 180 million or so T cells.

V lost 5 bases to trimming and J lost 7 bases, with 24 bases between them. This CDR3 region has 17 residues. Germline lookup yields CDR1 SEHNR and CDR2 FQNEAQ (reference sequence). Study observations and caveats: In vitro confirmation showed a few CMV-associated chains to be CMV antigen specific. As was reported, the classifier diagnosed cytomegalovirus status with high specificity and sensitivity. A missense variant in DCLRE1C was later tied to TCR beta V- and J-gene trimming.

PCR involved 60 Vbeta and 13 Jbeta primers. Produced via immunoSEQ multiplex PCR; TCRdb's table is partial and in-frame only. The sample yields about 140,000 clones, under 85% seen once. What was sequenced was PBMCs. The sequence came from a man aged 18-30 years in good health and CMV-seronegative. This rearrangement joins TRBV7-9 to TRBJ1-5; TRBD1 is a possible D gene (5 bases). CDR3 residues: CASSPLSAGRARQPQHF. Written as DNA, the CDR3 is TGTGCCAGCAGCCCACTCTCAGCCGGCAGGGCGCGGCAGCCCCAGCATTTT.